The present entry profiles one T cell receptor (beta chain) with its context. Profiling relied on immunoSEQ multiplex PCR, and the TCRdb table lists in-frame clones only, not all of them. The data show more than 2,000,000 clones, approximately 95% seen once. The CDR3 is 12 amino acids. From germline, CDR1 is SEHNR and CDR2 FQNEAQ (reference sequence). V shed 2 bases and J shed 4 bases, with 4 bases lying between them. The data derive from a study of shared clonotypes between healthy human individuals. Memory CD4+ cells were the fraction left after CD45RA+ naive selection. What was sequenced was naive CD4+ T cells from PBMCs. The subset here: CD45RA+ positively selected. The chain joins TRBV7-9 to TRBJ2-3; D is undetermined. This TCR was recovered from a man younger than 35 in good health. Some clones in this sample may be carry-over from other donors' samples. The CDR3 spells CASSLNSDTQYF. For the CDR3, the DNA is TGTGCCAGCAGCTTAAATTCAGATACGCAGTATTTT.